Listed below are T cell receptor gamma chains from one sample, sequenced in a study of gamma-delta T cells after stem cell transplantation. TCRdb applied CATT to the RT-PCR reads for clone calling. Seen here are some 4,500 gamma-chain clones, around 21% observed once, and the top ten hold about 3.5%. Sequenced material: gamma-delta T cells. The receptor set was obtained from a human donor. It is not recorded whose cells these are; they may come from a transplant donor. CDR3s include the opening cysteine and the closing phenylalanine or tryptophan. Each record gives: V gene, J gene, CDR3 protein.

v_call: TRGV2
j_call: TRGJP2
cdr3_aa: CATWDGPRGSDWIKTF

v_call: TRGV3
j_call: TRGJ1/TRGJ2
cdr3_aa: CATSWVINHKKLF

v_call: TRGV2
j_call: TRGJP2
cdr3_aa: CATVRDWIKTF

v_call: TRGV8
j_call: TRGJ1/TRGJ2
cdr3_aa: CATWDRPNYKKLF

v_call: TRGV3
j_call: TRGJ1/TRGJ2
cdr3_aa: CATWVLNYYKKLF

v_call: TRGV9
j_call: TRGJ1/TRGJ2
cdr3_aa: CALWEGSISRFLKTYYKKLF

v_call: TRGV3
j_call: TRGJ1/TRGJ2
cdr3_aa: CATWDRPWNYKKLF

v_call: TRGV4
j_call: TRGJ1/TRGJ2
cdr3_aa: CATWDGRDYKKLF

v_call: TRGV5
j_call: TRGJ1/TRGJ2
cdr3_aa: CATWEGGKKLF

v_call: TRGV9
j_call: TRGJ1/TRGJ2
cdr3_aa: CALWEEYYKKLF

v_call: TRGV3
j_call: TRGJP
cdr3_aa: CATWEELGKKIKVF

v_call: TRGV4
j_call: TRGJ1/TRGJ2
cdr3_aa: CATWDGQGYKKLF

v_call: TRGV8
j_call: TRGJP2
cdr3_aa: CATWDRSDWIKTF

v_call: TRGV5
j_call: TRGJ1/TRGJ2
cdr3_aa: CATWDRQALRYKKLF

v_call: TRGV2
j_call: TRGJ1/TRGJ2
cdr3_aa: CATWDGLGYKKLF

v_call: TRGV3
j_call: TRGJP2
cdr3_aa: CATWDFSSDWIKTF

v_call: TRGV4
j_call: TRGJ1/TRGJ2
cdr3_aa: CATWDVGYYKKLF

v_call: TRGV9
j_call: TRGJ1/TRGJ2
cdr3_aa: CALWEASEIGKLF

v_call: TRGV5
j_call: TRGJ1/TRGJ2
cdr3_aa: CATWDRRRKLF

v_call: TRGV5
j_call: TRGJ1/TRGJ2
cdr3_aa: CATWDISPPHYYKKLF

v_call: TRGV2
j_call: TRGJ1/TRGJ2
cdr3_aa: CATWDGLLF

v_call: TRGV9
j_call: TRGJ1/TRGJ2
cdr3_aa: CALWEVGMNYYKKLF